Presented here are 30 T cell receptor beta chains from one specimen sequenced in a study of OX40 agonist ivuxolimab in advanced cancers. TCRdb's copy holds only in-frame clones and misses some; the assay was immunoSEQ multiplex PCR. This table has more than 75,000 clones, approximately 80% appearing once. Sequencing used CD4+ or CD8+ T cells sorted from blood, obtained in a trial of the OX40 agonist ivuxolimab. These receptor sequences come from an adult with an advanced solid tumor such as melanoma, head and neck, liver or kidney cancer.

The chain links TRBV11-2 to TRBJ1-2; a weak D match, TRBD1 (5 bases). Trimming left V 3 bases short and J 4 bases short, with 15 bases between. This CDR3 contains 15 residues. Germline V lookup: CDR1 SGHAT, CDR2 FQNNGV. The CDR3 nucleotides are TGTGCCAGCAGCTTCCGTGCGGGGCAGCTCTATGGCTACACCTTC. This encodes CASSFRAGQLYGYTF.

The genes are TRBV3-2 and TRBJ2-1; the listed D gene, TRBD1, was not tested against the DNA. TRBV3-2 constitutes a pseudogene. The CDR3 length is 9 residues. The CDR3: CASSQVAFF. CDR3 in DNA: TGTGCCAGCAGCCAAGTGGCGTTCTTC.

This clone occurred a few times. In DNA form, the CDR3 reads TGCGCCAGCAGCTTGGTGGGGACAGGGGGCGCGACAGATACGCAGTATTTT. Translating gives CASSLVGTGGATDTQYF. V and J are TRBV5-1 and TRBJ2-3; 12 bases line up with TRBD1. The CDR3 spans 17 residues. Trimming took 0 bases from V and 3 from J; bases not matched to a gene: 5. Germline V CDR1 and CDR2: SGHRS, YFSETQ.

This clone was seen more than once but under ten times. The V and J genes are TRBV4-3 and TRBJ2-3, with TRBD2 identical over 9 bases. The CDR3 loop spans 16 amino acids. The trim removed 1 base at V and 5 bases at J, leaving 7 bases unmatched. Germline V gene sequence: CDR1 LGHNA, CDR2 YSLEER. The CDR3 DNA is TGCGCCAGCAGCCAAGTGGGCGGGGGGGCCGGAGATACGCAGTATTTT. This codes for CASSQVGGGAGDTQYF.

The rearrangement joins TRBV19 to TRBJ1-2, with unresolved D. Trimming took 10 bases from V and 6 from J, leaving 15 bases between them. CDR3 size: 12 residues. Germline assignment: CDR1 LNHDA and CDR2 SQIVND (reference sequence). CDR3 sequence reads: CATKGGVNGYTF. The CDR3 nucleotides are TGTGCCACCAAAGGCGGGGTTAATGGCTACACCTTC.

This clone occurred a few times. This sequence joins TRBV27 and TRBJ2-2; D is undetermined. The CDR3 runs to 15 residues. Trimming took 3 bases from V and 2 from J, leaving 10 bases between them. The germline CDR1 and CDR2 sequences are MNHEY and SMNVEV (reference sequence). DNA of the CDR3: TGTGCCAGCAGTTTTGGTAGCCCAAACACCGGGGAGCTGTTTTTT. Encoded protein: CASSFGSPNTGELFF.

The chain combines TRBV7-9 with TRBJ2-5; perhaps TRBD1 as D (6 bases). The J call could be wrong; TRBJ2-7 is a better fit for the DNA end. The CDR3 sequence is 12 residues long. CDR1 and CDR2 from the germline V gene are SEHNR and FQNEAQ (reference sequence). In DNA form, the CDR3 reads TGTGCCAGCAGATTGGACAGTTACGAGCAGTACTTC. The encoded protein is CASRLDSYEQYF.

V is TRBV19 and J is TRBJ2-7, with D perhaps TRBD2 (6 bases). This CDR3 contains 13 residues. Germline loops: CDR1 LNHDA, CDR2 SQIVND (reference sequence). Trimming pared 5 bases from V and 3 bases from J, leaving 11 bases between. The CDR3 DNA reads as TGTGCCAGTAGTCCCAGACTAGACTACGAGCAGTACTTC. This translates into CASSPRLDYEQYF.

As for this clone: This sample includes further DNA sequences coding for the same CDR3. The V and J genes are TRBV9 and TRBJ1-2; no clear D. CDR3 length: 12 residues. The germline V and J ends were trimmed by 0 bases and 7 bases, with 7 bases remaining between them. CDR1 and CDR2 from the germline V gene are SGDLS and YYNGEE. CDR3: CASSVGTGGYTF. CDR3 coding DNA: TGTGCCAGCAGCGTAGGGACTGGTGGCTACACCTTC. Supplemented by reference TRBV9 and TRBJ1-2, the full variable domain reads DSGVTQTPKHLITATGQRVTLRCSPRSGDLSVYWYQQSLDQGLQFLIQYYNGEERAKGNILERFSAQQFPDLHSELNLSSLELGDSALYFCASSVGTGGYTFGSGTRLTVV.

This chain joins TRBV2 and TRBJ1-5; 7 bases line up with TRBD1. Trimming took 7 bases from V and 0 from J; bases not matched to a gene: 12. Germline CDR1 reads SNHLY; CDR2 reads FYNNEI. This CDR3 is 17 amino acids long. The CDR3 DNA is TGTGCCAGCACCAACCAGGGGGGGGCTTATAGCAATCAGCCCCAGCATTTT. This translates into CASTNQGGAYSNQPQHF.

A few counts support this clone. J is TRBJ1-4 and V is TRBV15, with D unclear. In germline, CDR1 is LNHNV, CDR2 YYDKDF (reference sequence). The CDR3 sequence is 16 residues long. The V end was cut by 5 bases, the J end by 0 bases, with 13 bases between. CDR3 bases: TGTGCCACCAGCCGAAAGACGAGGGCAACTAATGAAAAACTGTTTTTT. It codes for CATSRKTRATNEKLFF. Looking up the rest from reference TRBV15 and TRBJ1-4 gives the full variable domain: DAMVIQNPRYQVTQFGKPVTLSCSQTLNHNVMYWYQQKSSQAPKLLFHYYDKDFNNEADTPDNFQSRRPNTSFCFLDIRSPGLGDTAMYLCATSRKTRATNEKLFFGSGTQLSVL.

The chain carries TRBV7-9 and TRBJ1-6; no clear D gene. The germline V gene encodes CDR1 SEHNR and CDR2 FQNEAQ (reference sequence). Between the trimmed V and J ends, which lost 5 bases and 9 bases, there was a span of 8 bases. The CDR3 is 12 amino acids. The CDR3 sequence is CASSPPLSPLHF. The CDR3 nucleotides are TGTGCCAGCAGCCCACCCCTTTCACCCCTCCACTTT.

V usage is TRBV21-1 and J usage is TRBJ1-3. TRBV21-1 is recorded as a pseudogene. There are 14 residues in the CDR3. The CDR3 is CASSKGRGQNTIYF. Here the CDR3 DNA reads TGTGCCAGCAGCAAAGGGAGGGGCCAAAACACCATATATTTT.

The V call is TRBV7-9, the J call TRBJ2-1; 7 nucleotides align to TRBD2. V gave up 5 bases and J gave up 14 bases; unmatched junction bases: 6. Germline-derived CDR1 and CDR2 are SEHNR and FQNEAQ (reference sequence). CDR3 length: 11 residues. This CDR3 reads CASSAAGEEFF. The CDR3 DNA reads TGTGCCAGCAGCGCTGCGGGAGAAGAGTTCTTC.

J is TRBJ2-1 and V is TRBV4-1; 9 positions match TRBD2. Per the germline V gene, CDR1 is MGHRA and CDR2 is YSYEKL. The CDR3 is 15 residues long. Trimming took 4 bases from V and 5 from J; bases not matched to a gene: 6. The CDR3 DNA follows: TGCGCCAGCAGCCTCCTAGCGGGACAAGACAATGAGCAGTTCTTC. This sequence encodes CASSLLAGQDNEQFF.

The J gene is TRBJ2-2, the V gene TRBV5-1; a weak D match, TRBD2 (6 bases). Per germline, CDR1 SGHRS and CDR2 YFSETQ. Trimming pared 1 base from V and 2 bases from J, leaving 15 bases between. The CDR3 contains 17 residues. CDR3 in amino acids: CASSLIPSVRNTGELFF. The CDR3 coding sequence is TGCGCCAGCAGCTTGATCCCTAGCGTACGAAACACCGGGGAGCTGTTTTTT.

V is TRBV6-1 and J is TRBJ2-1; D is undetermined. Germline CDR1 reads MNHNS; CDR2 reads SASEGT. The CDR3 has 17 residues. The V gene lost 2 bases and the J gene lost 3 bases, with 17 bases spanning the gap. The CDR3 reads CASSERLGGLIYNEQFF. As DNA, the CDR3 is TGTGCCAGCAGTGAAAGGCTCGGCGGCCTAATCTACAATGAGCAGTTCTTC.

The chain employs TRBV27 and TRBJ2-3, with D possibly matching TRBD1 (5 bases). Germline V lookup: CDR1 MNHEY, CDR2 SMNVEV (reference sequence). This CDR3 region has 14 residues. V was clipped by 5 bases and J by 2 bases, with 11 bases between them. The CDR3 sequence is CASSAVGLTDTQYF. For the CDR3, the DNA is TGTGCCAGCAGTGCCGTGGGGCTCACAGATACGCAGTATTTT.

The chain recombines TRBV10-2 with TRBJ1-1; no definite D call. V was pared by 6 bases and J by 3 bases, with 8 bases between. CDR1 is WSHSY, CDR2 SAAADI, per germline. The CDR3 is made up of 12 amino acids. In DNA form, the CDR3 reads TGCGCCAGCAGGGACCTTGACACTGAAGCTTTCTTT. Its protein is CASRDLDTEAFF.

The chain is built from TRBV7-2 and TRBJ2-5; D possibly corresponds to TRBD1 (7 bases). The end of the DNA is better explained by TRBJ2-7, so the J call may be wrong. Germline lookup yields CDR1 SGHTA and CDR2 FQGNSA. This CDR3 comprises 15 residues. The CDR3 DNA reads as TGTGCCAGCAGCTCGCGGTGGGGGGACAGCTACGAGCAGTACTTC. Its translation is CASSSRWGDSYEQYF.

J is TRBJ2-7 and V is TRBV5-4, with 8 bases aligning to TRBD1. The germline CDR1 and CDR2 sequences are SGHNT and YYREEE (reference sequence). This CDR3 contains 15 residues. Trimming at V came to 3 bases and at J to 11 bases, leaving 16 bases not matched to a gene. CDR3 in DNA: TGTGCCAGCAGCTCAAATCCGGGACAGGCGACCCTAGAGTACTTC. It is translated as CASSSNPGQATLEYF.

The chain employs TRBV9 and TRBJ1-2; D may be TRBD1 (6 bases). V lost 0 bases to trimming and J lost 4 bases, with 10 bases between them. The CDR3 has 14 amino acids. Germline lookup yields CDR1 SGDLS and CDR2 YYNGEE. The CDR3 DNA is TGTGCCAGCAGCGTAGAAGACAGGTTCTATGGCTACACCTTC. Its translation: CASSVEDRFYGYTF.

The rearrangement uses TRBV9 and TRBJ1-6, with D unresolved. CDR1 is SGDLS and CDR2 is YYNGEE in the germline V gene. The V end lost 0 bases, the J end lost 5 bases, and 9 bases lay between the germline ends. The CDR3 spans 15 residues. The CDR3 DNA sequence: TGTGCCAGCAGCGTAGGCGTGGGTCATAATTCACCCCTCCACTTT. Translated: CASSVGVGHNSPLHF.

The table lists this clone with a count of one. This chain links TRBV2 with TRBJ1-3; the D is unclear. Looked up from germline, CDR1 is SNHLY and CDR2 is FYNNEI. The CDR3 is 15 residues long. Trimming took off 4 bases at V and 0 bases at J, with 10 bases between the two ends. The CDR3 sequence is CASSGLGSSGNTIYF. The CDR3 coding sequence is TGTGCCAGCAGTGGGCTGGGGAGCTCTGGAAACACCATATATTTT.

The chain uses TRBV7-2 and TRBJ2-1, with TRBD1 identical over 10 bases. This CDR3 has 16 amino acids. Germline loops: CDR1 SGHTA, CDR2 FQGNSA. Germline trimming cut 5 bases from V and 8 bases from J; bases unmatched to any gene: 12. DNA of the CDR3: TGTGCCAGCAGCCTACGACAGGGGGCGATGTCCCATGAGCAGTTCTTC. Translated: CASSLRQGAMSHEQFF.

This chain connects TRBV18 to TRBJ1-5; TRBD1 might be the D (5 bases). Germline CDR1 and CDR2: KGHSH and LQKENI. The ends were cut back, 1 base at V and 5 bases at J, with 9 bases in the middle. The CDR3 consists of 14 residues. This CDR3 reads CASSPRGGDQPQHF. In DNA, the CDR3 is TGTGCCAGCTCACCACGGGGCGGAGATCAGCCCCAGCATTTT. Using reference TRBV18 and TRBJ1-5 for the parts outside the CDR3, the full variable domain is NAGVMQNPRHLVRRRGQEARLRCSPMKGHSHVYWYRQLPEEGLKFMVYLQKENIIDESGMPKERFSAEFPKEGPSILRIQQVVRGDSAAYFCASSPRGGDQPQHFGDGTRLSIL.

The V call is TRBV19, the J call TRBJ2-5; the D gene is possibly TRBD2 (6 bases). Germline-derived CDR1 and CDR2 are LNHDA and SQIVND (reference sequence). V dropped 0 bases and J dropped 6 bases, with 11 bases sitting between them. The CDR3 is 14 amino acids. CDR3 DNA sequence: TGTGCCAGTAGTATAGAACAAGGGAGGAAGACCCAGTACTTC. It encodes CASSIEQGRKTQYF.

The CDR3 here is CASSLAWVQDYGYTF. CDR3 sequence (DNA): TGTGCCAGCAGCTTAGCTTGGGTCCAGGACTATGGCTACACCTTC. This rearrangement joins TRBV7-8 to TRBJ1-2; D unresolved. Deletions cut 0 bases from V and 3 bases from J, with 11 bases between. Germline values: CDR1 SGHVS, CDR2 FQNEAQ. This CDR3 contains 15 residues.

The chain has TRBV6-4 and TRBJ2-1; 8 positions match TRBD2. Germline V lookup: CDR1 MRHNA, CDR2 SNTAGT. The CDR3 covers 16 residues. J lost 4 bases, V lost 0 bases, and 5 bases had no gene match. CDR3 bases: TGTGCCAGCAGTGACTCTTGGACTAGCAGTTACAATGAGCAGTTCTTC. Its protein product is CASSDSWTSSYNEQFF.

The chain joins TRBV7-6 to TRBJ2-5, with D possibly TRBD2 on 6 matching bases. Trimming stripped 5 bases from V and 1 base from J, with 14 bases between. Germline lookup yields CDR1 SGHVS and CDR2 FNYEAQ. The CDR3 is 15 amino acids. The CDR3 is CASSSFSSAQETQYF. The DNA of the CDR3 is TGTGCCAGCAGCAGCTTCTCTAGCGCCCAAGAGACCCAGTACTTC.